The T cell receptor beta chain under discussion was sequenced for a study of blood T cell repertoires in COVID-19. The CDR3 runs to 13 residues. J lost 2 bases, V lost 6 bases, and 3 bases had no gene match. Germline V gene data show CDR1 as LNHDA and CDR2 as SQIVND (reference sequence). As handled by the study authors: Estimates of nucleated cell counts were drawn from the amplification of reference gene primers. The method was immunoSEQ multiplex PCR; TCRdb's version includes in-frame clones alone and lacks a portion of them. V and J calls and clone size are given by that table; D and trimming were obtained from the DNA. The table shows around 140,000 clones, with about 86% occurring only once.

Sequenced sample: peripheral blood. The clonotype originates from a woman aged 55-69 years with acute or convalescent COVID-19. The chain is built from TRBV19 and TRBJ2-5; 7 nucleotides line up with TRBD1. Written as DNA, the CDR3 is TGTGCCAGTAGAGACAGGGCACAAGAGACCCAGTACTTC. The encoded protein is CASRDRAQETQYF.